The source of this TCR beta chain is a study of early T cells in non-severe SARS-CoV-2 infection. This CDR3 contains 12 residues. Germline values: CDR1 SQVTM, CDR2 ANQGSEA. With 4 bases removed from V and 4 bases from J, the gap between germline ends came to 10 bases. Via MiXCR, TCRdb re-called the 5' RACE reads, giving one row per CDR3 protein. The table shows 21,000 or so distinct CDR3 sequences, with about 5.2% occurring only once. General study points: The study's VDJdb matching favored anti-spike CD8 responses and missed private and CD4 specificities.

This clonotype came up many times. No antigen is known for it. The sequence came from an adult who was a healthcare worker with PCR-confirmed SARS-CoV-2 infection or an uninfected control (not recorded which). The chain combines TRBV29-1 with TRBJ1-1; D unresolved. The specimen was whole blood. CDR3 DNA sequence: TGCAGCGTTGGGGAGGGTGGCACTGAAGCTTTCTTT. It encodes CSVGEGGTEAFF.